Below, one T cell receptor beta chain is given with its context. Its antigen is unknown. It has no much larger one-base neighbor in the sample; base qualities were not kept. Looking up the germline V gene yields CDR1 MNHEY and CDR2 SVGAGI. Between the V and J ends, shortened by 6 bases and 6 bases respectively, the junction contains 14 bases. The CDR3, from cysteine to phenylalanine, totals 13 residues. Only the CDR3 portion is preserved as DNA: 39 bases, with reading frame beginning at the first base. TCRbeta CDR3 regions were amplified from genomic DNA using the immunoSEQ Assay, a bias-controlled multiplex PCR. Per the authors' processing: Within the assay, amplification of reference gene primers was used to estimate how many nucleated cells each sample contained. To quantify the absolute abundance of each unique TCRbeta CDR3 rearrangement, sequence reads were collapsed and filtered. Productive Simpson clonality was computed per sample as the square root of Simpson's diversity index over productive rearrangements. TCRdb retrieved this table from immuneACCESS and kept in-frame rearrangements only. Not all clones are present; in checked studies, unresolved V genes account for under half, and no reason is known for the remainder. That table is the source of V, J and clone size, and D and trimming were worked out from the DNA. Present in this sample are hundreds of thousands of clones, about 80% of which were seen just once. Clones ranked in the top ten supply approximately 4.3% of the sample.

Participants in the prospective study were aged roughly 18 to 100 years, lived in over 20 United States geographic areas, and enrolled through a virtual design. To assign participants to cohorts, the prospective study relied on clinical history that participants themselves reported in a screening survey and a study questionnaire. In the prospective study, mobile phlebotomists collected whole blood, serum and a nasopharyngeal or oropharyngeal swab from each participant. Participants in the prospective study had the option to provide additional blood draws and questionnaires over a roughly two-month period. Before DNA extraction, prospective study blood samples were shipped either frozen or at room temperature. The data originate from a study of blood T cell repertoires in COVID-19 (dated by TCRdb to 2020 to 2021). The study in broad terms: Collaborator samples came from the United States, Italy and Spain and covered acute and convalescent phases of COVID-19. The material from the prospective study consisted of cDNA or gDNA derived from T cells, B-cell-depleted T cells, or PBMCs. Subjects who had been exposed to COVID-19, were actively infected with it, or had recovered from it provided the deeply sampled blood TCRbeta repertoires that made up the dataset. The repertoires were made available in a free public database intended to serve as a resource for research on the immune response to SARS-CoV-2. The samples were drawn from the first 160 participants of the ongoing ImmuneRACE study and from some 1,300 subjects provided by 6 global collaborators. Nearly every sample came with metadata listing a de-identified subject ID, COVID-19 status, age in years and sex. Where available, HLA class I and class II types were obtained from metadata supplied by the sample provider rather than from assay-based typing. On the study overall, not on this receptor specifically: How much clinical and demographic metadata was included differed by source and by participant, and the metadata was provided uncurated.

The rearranged segments are TRBV6-5 and TRBJ1-2; the D gene is possibly TRBD1, with 6 bases matching. The specimen sequenced was PBMCs or T cells enriched from blood (not recorded which). This sequence originates from a man aged 25 to 45 with acute COVID-19. The DNA sequence is TGTGCCAGCAGACATCAGGGGTTGGATGGCTACACCTTC. Its protein product is CASRHQGLDGYTF.